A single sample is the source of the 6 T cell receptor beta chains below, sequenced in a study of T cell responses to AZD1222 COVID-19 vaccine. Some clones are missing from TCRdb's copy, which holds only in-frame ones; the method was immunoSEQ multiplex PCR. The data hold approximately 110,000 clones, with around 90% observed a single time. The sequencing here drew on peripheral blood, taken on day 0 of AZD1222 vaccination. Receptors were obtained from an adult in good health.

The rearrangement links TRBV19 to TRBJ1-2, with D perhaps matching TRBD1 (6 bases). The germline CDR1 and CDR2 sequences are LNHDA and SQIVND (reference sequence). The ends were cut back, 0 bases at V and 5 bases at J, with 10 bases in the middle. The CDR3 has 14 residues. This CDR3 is CASSIETGTYGYTF. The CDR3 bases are TGTGCCAGTAGTATAGAAACAGGGACGTATGGCTACACCTTC. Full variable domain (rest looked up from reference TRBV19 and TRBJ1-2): DGGITQSPKYLFRKEGQNVTLSCEQNLNHDAMYWYRQDPGQGLRLIYYSQIVNDFQKGDIAEGYSVSREKKESFPLTVTSAQKNPTAFYLCASSIETGTYGYTFGSGTRLTVV.

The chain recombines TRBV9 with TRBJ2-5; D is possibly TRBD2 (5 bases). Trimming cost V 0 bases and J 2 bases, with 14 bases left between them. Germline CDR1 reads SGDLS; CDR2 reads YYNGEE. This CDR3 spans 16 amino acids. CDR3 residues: CASSVGGAGPQETQYF. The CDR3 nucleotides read TGTGCCAGCAGCGTAGGGGGAGCAGGACCACAAGAGACCCAGTACTTC.

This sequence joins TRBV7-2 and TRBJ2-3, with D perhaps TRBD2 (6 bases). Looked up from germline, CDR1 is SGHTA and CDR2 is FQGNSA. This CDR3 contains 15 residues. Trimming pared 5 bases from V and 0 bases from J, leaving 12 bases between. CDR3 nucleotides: TGTGCCAGCAGCCGGGGGTTATCTAGCACAGATACGCAGTATTTT. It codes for CASSRGLSSTDTQYF.

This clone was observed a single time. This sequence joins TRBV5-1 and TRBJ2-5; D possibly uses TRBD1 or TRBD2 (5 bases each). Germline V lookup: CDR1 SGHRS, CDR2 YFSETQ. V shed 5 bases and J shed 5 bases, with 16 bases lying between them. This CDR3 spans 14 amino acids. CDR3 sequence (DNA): TGCGCCAGCAGACCGGGGCCCCACGGGGAGACCCAGTACTTC. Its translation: CASRPGPHGETQYF.

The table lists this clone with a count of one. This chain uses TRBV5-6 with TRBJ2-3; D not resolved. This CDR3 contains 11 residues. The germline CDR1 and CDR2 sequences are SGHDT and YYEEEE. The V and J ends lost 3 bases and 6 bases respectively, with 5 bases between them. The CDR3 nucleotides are TGTGCCAGCAGCTGGCGGGATACGCAGTATTTT. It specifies CASSWRDTQYF.

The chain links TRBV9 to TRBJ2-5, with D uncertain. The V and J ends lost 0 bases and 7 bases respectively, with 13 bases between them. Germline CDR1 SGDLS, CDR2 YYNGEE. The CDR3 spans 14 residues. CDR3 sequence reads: CASSVDPDRGTQYF. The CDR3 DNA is TGTGCCAGCAGCGTAGACCCTGATCGTGGGACCCAGTACTTC.